A selection of T cell receptor beta chains follows, all from one sample in a study of cytomegalovirus exposure and HLA in healthy donors. Some clones are missing from TCRdb's copy, which holds only in-frame ones; the method was immunoSEQ multiplex PCR. The data hold around 93,000 clones, with about four fifths observed a single time. The sample comprised PBMCs. These receptors all come from a young man in good health and CMV-seropositive. The CDR3 runs from the conserved cysteine through the conserved F or W. Each record gives: D gene, clone size, J gene, V gene, CDR3 protein, CDR3 DNA. The D gene is left open where the match is weak. Expanded clones are given a class, and other clones once, few, many or no size at all.

>NA|NA|TRBJ1-4|TRBV6-6
CASSYSVTNEKLFF
TGTGCCAGCAGTTATTCAGTAACTAATGAAAAACTGTTTTTT
>TRBD1|NA|TRBJ2-7|TRBV5-1
CASRSDRGFSSF
TGCGCCAGCAGATCGGACAGGGGGTTTTCCTCCTTC
>NA|NA|TRBJ1-4|TRBV6-1
CASSSQGTNEKLFF
TGTGCCAGCAGTTCCCAGGGGACGAATGAAAAACTGTTTTTT
>TRBD1|once|TRBJ1-4|TRBV30
CAWNRDRDEKLFF
TGTGCCTGGAATAGGGACAGGGATGAAAAACTGTTTTTT
>TRBD2|once|TRBJ2-7|TRBV11-2
CASSSRLADYEQYF
TGTGCCAGCAGCTCTAGACTAGCGGACTACGAGCAGTACTTC
>TRBD2|NA|TRBJ2-7|TRBV4-3
CASSQVEAGGGYEQYF
TGCGCCAGCAGCCAAGTCGAAGCGGGAGGTGGTTACGAGCAGTACTTC
>TRBD1|NA|TRBJ2-7|TRBV7-2
CASSLKIGGTGDSYEQYF
TGTGCCAGCAGCTTAAAAATAGGTGGGACAGGGGACTCCTACGAGCAGTACTTC
>TRBD1|few|TRBJ2-7|TRBV4-1
CASSLKTGNADEQYF
TGCGCCAGCAGCCTGAAGACAGGGAATGCCGACGAGCAGTACTTC
>TRBD1|NA|TRBJ1-1|TRBV4-1
CASSQVEGGASAEAFF
TGCGCCAGCAGCCAAGTTGAAGGGGGCGCTTCCGCTGAAGCTTTCTTT
>NA|NA|TRBJ2-7|TRBV27
CASSLEWRHPYEQYF
TGTGCCAGCAGTTTAGAATGGAGGCACCCCTACGAGCAGTACTTC
>TRBD2|NA|TRBJ2-3|TRBV19
CASSIRLAGGTDTQYF
TGTGCCAGTAGTATTCGGCTAGCGGGAGGGACAGATACGCAGTATTTT
>NA|NA|TRBJ2-5|TRBV6-1
CASAVPQETQYF
TGTGCCAGCGCAGTTCCCCAAGAGACCCAGTACTTC
>NA|few|TRBJ2-6|TRBV7-2
CASSPGFMDSSGANVLTF
TGTGCCAGCAGCCCCGGTTTTATGGACAGCTCTGGGGCCAACGTCCTGACTTTC
>NA|NA|TRBJ1-5|TRBV7-9
CASSKSRDNYSNQPQHF
TGTGCCAGCAGTAAAAGCCGGGACAACTACAGCAATCAGCCCCAGCATTTT
>NA|NA|TRBJ2-7|TRBV6-5
CASRGDSSYEQYF
TGTGCCAGCCGTGGCGACAGTTCCTACGAGCAGTACTTC
>NA|NA|TRBJ2-5|TRBV10-3
CAISESLLASQETQYF
TGTGCCATCAGTGAGTCCCTATTGGCTAGCCAAGAGACCCAGTACTTC
>NA|NA|TRBJ2-7|TRBV5-1
CASSLEPSGQPYEQYF
TGCGCCAGCAGCTTGGAACCTAGCGGACAGCCCTACGAGCAGTACTTC
>NA|NA|TRBJ2-7|TRBV10-3
CAMGLSHEQYF
TGTGCCATGGGGCTTTCCCACGAGCAGTACTTC
>TRBD1|few|TRBJ1-1|TRBV19
CASSFRTGGLSTEAFF
TGTGCCAGTAGTTTCCGGACAGGGGGGCTTAGCACTGAAGCTTTCTTT
>TRBD2|once|TRBJ2-7|TRBV6-1
CASSESLAESYEQYF
TGTGCCAGCAGTGAGAGTCTAGCGGAGTCCTACGAGCAGTACTTC
>TRBD1|NA|TRBJ1-3|TRBV5-5
CASSLTRQGFSGNTIYF
TGTGCCAGCAGCTTGACCAGACAGGGCTTCTCTGGAAACACCATATATTTT
>NA|NA|TRBJ1-1|TRBV10-2
CASSEKRGTEAFF
TGCGCCAGCAGTGAGAAGCGGGGAACTGAAGCTTTCTTT
>NA|NA|TRBJ1-1|TRBV6-6
CATMGAVRNEAFF
TGTGCCACCATGGGGGCAGTCAGGAATGAAGCTTTCTTT
>NA|NA|TRBJ2-6|TRBV28
CASSRGEGLSGANVLTF
TGTGCCAGCAGTCGCGGAGAGGGACTGAGTGGGGCCAACGTCCTGACTTTC
>NA|NA|TRBJ2-5|TRBV5-6
CASSVQETQYF
TGTGCCAGCAGCGTACAAGAGACCCAGTACTTC
>NA|few|TRBJ1-1|TRBV6-5
CASNRQTPNTEAFF
TGTGCCAGCAATCGACAGACACCGAACACTGAAGCTTTCTTT
>NA|NA|TRBJ2-2|TRBV27
CASSTNTGELFF
TGTGCCAGCAGCACGAACACCGGGGAGCTGTTTTTT